This T cell receptor beta chain was recovered during a study of blood T cell repertoires in COVID-19 (TCRdb year 2020). At the level of the whole study: Collaborator samples came from the United States, Italy and Spain and covered acute and convalescent phases of COVID-19. Deeply sampled blood TCRbeta repertoires from subjects exposed to, actively infected with, or recovered from COVID-19 were included in the dataset. Where available, HLA class I and class II types were taken from metadata supplied by the sample provider and were not determined by assay-based typing. The samples were drawn from two sources: the first 160 participants of the ongoing ImmuneRACE study, and 1,200 or so subjects contributed by 6 global collaborators. The material from the prospective study consisted of cDNA or gDNA derived from T cells, B-cell-depleted T cells, or PBMCs. The repertoires were made available in a free public database intended to serve as a resource for research on the immune response to SARS-CoV-2. Sample metadata almost always included a de-identified subject ID, COVID-19 status, age in years and sex.

From the cysteine up to the phenylalanine, the CDR3 has a length of 14 residues. Kept here is only the CDR3 DNA, which spans 42 bases and is read in frame from base 1. The germline V gene (reference sequence) sets CDR1 to GTSNPN and CDR2 to SVGIG. Trimming costs V 4 bases and J 0 bases, and their ends lie 10 bases apart. The collaborating institutions used their own protocols to collect whole blood in K2EDTA tubes. Collaborator samples were shipped for TCRbeta analysis as frozen whole blood, isolated PBMCs, or DNA extracted from either sample type. With respect to this clone: What antigen it recognizes has not been identified. The sample holds no much larger clone one base away, and base qualities are not on file.

The immunoSEQ Assay, a bias-controlled multiplex PCR, was used to amplify TCRbeta CDR3 regions from genomic DNA. In the source study's methods: Within the assay, amplification of reference gene primers was used to estimate how many nucleated cells each sample contained. To quantify the absolute abundance of each unique TCRbeta CDR3 rearrangement, sequence reads were collapsed and filtered. For each sample, productive Simpson clonality was calculated as the square root of Simpson's diversity index across productive rearrangements. TCRdb carries this immuneACCESS record with in-frame sequences only. Its versions omit some clonotypes, under half of them owing to an unresolved V gene in the studies checked, with the rest unexplained. V, J and clone size derive from that table, while D and trimming were established from the DNA sequence. This sample lists around 200,000 clones; under 85% were detected once. Together, the top ten hold roughly 7% of the sample.

Results and caveats for the whole study, not just this receptor: The amount of clinical and demographic metadata varied by source and participant and was provided uncurated.

This sequence originates from a human donor in a cohort sampled during active COVID-19. The specimen was peripheral blood. Rearrangement joined TRBV30 to TRBJ1-3; the D gene remains uncertain. The bases are TGTGCCTGGAATTGGGCGGGCTCTGGAAACACCATATATTTT. The encoded protein is CAWNWAGSGNTIYF.